The TCR beta chain under discussion was sequenced for a study of regulatory T cells in long-lasting Graves disease. As for the study in general: By definition, persistent Graves' disease involved antithyroid drugs for over 5 years alongside positive TSH receptor antibodies.

This CDR3 comprises 14 residues. Germline CDR1 SGDLS, CDR2 YYNGEE. V lost 2 bases to trimming and J lost 8 bases, with 16 bases between them. Overall study findings and caveats: Patients with persistent Graves' had lower TCR diversity than newly diagnosed patients. The study found persistent patients shared more public clonotypes (fewer than 3,000) than new patients (around 1,000).

This clonotype showed up just a few times. The antigen is undetermined. Library construction for TCR beta used iRepertoire HTBI primers and Arm-PCR of CDR3 regions. From the multiplex PCR reads, TCRdb called clonotypes with MiXCR, one entry per CDR3 protein. This sample has hundreds of thousands of distinct CDR3 sequences, with around 30% found just once. This sample's time point: persistent/refractory GD, antithyroid drugs over 5 years with positive TRAb. Following extraction of RNA from PBMCs, that RNA was used to make the TCR library. Patients were enrolled at an endocrinology department in Xi'an, China.

The input for sequencing was peripheral blood mononuclear cells (PBMCs), taken when the disease was refractory, from a patient treated with antithyroid drugs. This TCR came from a female donor with Graves disease. The J gene is TRBJ1-2, the V gene TRBV9; TRBD1 is a possible D gene (5 bases). The CDR3 DNA reads as TGTGCCAGCAGCGTGGGGCTGACGGGCAACGGCTACACCTTC. Translated: CASSVGLTGNGYTF.